This TCR beta chain was obtained from a study of T-cell memory formation after mild COVID-19. With constant-segment primers, 5'RACE yielded cDNA libraries of TCR alpha and TCR beta that carried sample barcodes and UMIs. One entry per CDR3 protein, called by TCRdb with MiXCR from the 5' RACE reads. The sample has around 120,000 distinct CDR3 sequences, 15% to 20% seen once. Remarks on this clonotype: Antigen specificity is unknown.

Findings and limits, study-wide: For contracting clones, CD4+ ones sat mainly in CM and EM, CD8+ in EMRA.

This receptor was identified in an adult woman who had mild COVID-19 (a few samples of this study predate the infection). Cell type and time point are not known. The sample comprised PBMCs or a T cell subset sorted from them (not recorded which).

CDR3 nucleotide sequence: TGTGCCGGAAGAGGGGTGCGCAATCAGCCCCAGCATTTT. It encodes CAGRGVRNQPQHF. The chain carries TRBV7-6 and TRBJ1-5, with a weak D call TRBD1 (5 bases). Germline lookup yields CDR1 SGHVS and CDR2 FNYEAQ. The CDR3 loop spans 13 amino acids. V lost 11 bases, J lost 2 bases, and 13 bases lay in between.